The 17 T cell receptor beta chains listed next were all sequenced from one sample in a study of blood T cell repertoires in COVID-19. Sequencing was performed with immunoSEQ multiplex PCR; in TCRdb, only in-frame clones are kept and a portion is missing. The sample contains about 360,000 clones, 75% to 90% of which appear only once. Sequencing was done on a sample of peripheral blood. Receptors were obtained from a woman aged 55 to 70 with COVID-19, enrolled during active disease.

J is TRBJ1-1 and V is TRBV28; D is unresolved. The V gene lost 6 bases and the J gene lost 4 bases, with 9 bases spanning the gap. This CDR3 comprises 12 residues. In germline, CDR1 is MDHEN, CDR2 SYDVKM. For the CDR3, the DNA is TGTGCCAGCAGCTTGGAGGTCACTGAAGCTTTCTTT. It specifies CASSLEVTEAFF.

The chain recombines TRBV5-4 with TRBJ2-1; TRBD1 aligns across 7 bases. CDR1 SGHNT and CDR2 YYREEE come from the germline V gene (reference sequence). The CDR3 runs 14 residues. V was pared by 2 bases and J by 5 bases, with 4 bases of the junction left unmatched. The CDR3 here is CASSFRGQHNEQFF. Here the CDR3 DNA reads TGTGCCAGCAGCTTCCGGGGACAGCACAATGAGCAGTTCTTC. Combining the CDR3 with reference TRBV5-4 and TRBJ2-1 gives the whole variable domain ETGVTQSPTHLIKTRGQQVTLRCSSQSGHNTVSWYQQALGQGPQFIFQYYREEENGRGNFPPRFSGLQFPNYSSELNVNALELDDSALYLCASSFRGQHNEQFFGPGTRLTVL.

This sequence joins TRBV7-9 and TRBJ2-7; TRBD2 agrees at 8 bases. V gave up 2 bases and J gave up 0 bases; unmatched junction bases: 6. Germline values: CDR1 SEHNR, CDR2 FQNEAQ (reference sequence). The CDR3 loop spans 16 amino acids. CDR3 nucleotide sequence: TGTGCCAGCAGCTTATCAAGCGGGGGCCTCTCCTACGAGCAGTACTTC. It yields the protein CASSLSSGGLSYEQYF.

V is TRBV19 and J is TRBJ2-6, with 7 positions matching TRBD1. The CDR3 totals 17 residues. Germline assignment: CDR1 LNHDA and CDR2 SQIVND (reference sequence). V shed 4 bases and J 3 bases; nucleotides not matched to a gene: 9. DNA of the CDR3: TGTGCCAGTAGTACCCCTACAGGGGCATATGGGGCCAACGTCCTGACTTTC. Amino acids: CASSTPTGAYGANVLTF.

Here the CDR3 reads CASSYPRDRTSYEQYF. DNA of the CDR3: TGTGCCAGCAGCTACCCCCGGGACAGGACATCCTACGAGCAGTACTTC. The chain couples TRBV7-8 to TRBJ2-7, with 8 positions matching TRBD1. With V trimmed by 4 bases and J by 1 base, 9 bases remained unmatched. The CDR3 totals 16 residues. CDR1 SGHVS and CDR2 FQNEAQ come from the germline V gene.

The J gene is TRBJ2-7, the V gene TRBV6-2 or TRBV6-3; tentative D call: TRBD2 (5 bases). Germline values: CDR1 MNHEY, CDR2 SVGEGT. The ends were cut back, 4 bases at V and 3 bases at J, with 10 bases in the middle. This CDR3 region has 13 residues. DNA for the CDR3: TGTGCCAGCAGTTTCGGGGTCAACTACGAGCAGTACTTC. It translates to CASSFGVNYEQYF.

This clone was counted only a few times. V and J are TRBV7-9 and TRBJ2-7, with D possibly matching TRBD1 (5 bases). Trimming left V 4 bases short and J 2 bases short, with 18 bases between. This CDR3 is 16 amino acids long. Per the germline V gene, CDR1 is SEHNR and CDR2 is FQNEAQ (reference sequence). CDR3 amino acids: CASSSYSGIVTYEQYF. CDR3 nucleotides: TGTGCCAGCAGCTCATACTCAGGGATCGTTACCTACGAGCAGTACTTC. The full variable domain, its missing parts supplied by reference TRBV7-9 and TRBJ2-7, is DTGVSQNPRHKITKRGQNVTFRCDPISEHNRLYWYRQTLGQGPEFLTYFQNEAQLEKSRLLSDRFSAERPKGSFSTLEIQRTEQGDSAMYLCASSSYSGIVTYEQYFGPGTRLTVT.

In its sample, this clone was seen a few times. This chain links TRBV2 with TRBJ1-5; TRBD1 agrees at 7 bases. V was pared by 0 bases and J by 2 bases, with 1 base of the junction left unmatched. The germline V gene has CDR1 SNHLY and CDR2 FYNNEI. The CDR3 covers 15 residues. The CDR3 bases are TGTGCCAGCAGTGAAGCAGGACAGGGCAATCAGCCCCAGCATTTT. Translation gives CASSEAGQGNQPQHF.

The chain links TRBV20-1 to TRBJ2-3; D gene ambiguous. Per germline, CDR1 DFQATT and CDR2 SNEGSKA (reference sequence). This CDR3 comprises 11 residues. V gave up 6 bases and J gave up 2 bases, with 6 bases separating them. The CDR3 DNA sequence: TGCAGTGCCCGGGTCACAGATACGCAGTATTTT. It encodes CSARVTDTQYF.

This chain joins TRBV7-9 and TRBJ2-7, with D perhaps matching TRBD2 (6 bases). The CDR3 contains 13 residues. Germline loops: CDR1 SEHNR, CDR2 FQNEAQ (reference sequence). Trimming left V 5 bases short and J 3 bases short, with 11 bases between. The CDR3 loop reads CASSLPGVYEQYF. The CDR3 DNA follows: TGTGCCAGCAGCCTACCGGGAGTCTACGAGCAGTACTTC.

Comment on this clone: Different DNA sequences within this sample yield the same CDR3. This sequence joins TRBV19 and TRBJ1-1; TRBD1 is a possible D gene (5 bases). The germline CDR1 and CDR2 sequences are LNHDA and SQIVND (reference sequence). CDR3 length: 14 amino acids. The germline V and J ends were trimmed by 3 bases and 1 base, with 9 bases remaining between them. DNA for the CDR3: TGTGCCAGTAGTATTGGGCAGGGGAACACTGAAGCTTTCTTT. Protein product: CASSIGQGNTEAFF.

This clone has only one observation. The rearrangement joins TRBV6-5 to TRBJ2-7; 7 nucleotides align to TRBD1. Per the germline V gene, CDR1 is MNHEY and CDR2 is SVGAGI. This CDR3 has 15 amino acids. Losses at the gene ends were 5 bases for V and 1 base for J; bases not matched to a gene: 8. The CDR3 DNA reads as TGTGCCAGCAGTCGACAGGGCCTAACTTCCTACGAGCAGTACTTC. Translating gives CASSRQGLTSYEQYF.

This chain joins TRBV11-3 and TRBJ2-3, with 7 bases aligning to TRBD2. After removal of 1 base from V and 6 bases from J, the junction contained 7 bases not matched to a gene. Germline values: CDR1 SGHNT, CDR2 YENEEA. The CDR3 covers 15 residues. This CDR3 reads CASSLGTRPRDTQYF. The DNA of the CDR3 is TGTGCCAGCAGCTTAGGGACTAGACCTCGGGATACGCAGTATTTT. Based on the CDR3 plus reference TRBV11-3 and TRBJ2-3, the full variable domain is EAGVVQSPRYKIIEKKQPVAFWCNPISGHNTLYWYLQNLGQGPELLIRYENEEAVDDSQLPKDRFSAERLKGVDSTLKIQPAELGDSAVYLCASSLGTRPRDTQYFGPGTRLTVL.

The V and J genes are TRBV14 and TRBJ1-6, with a tentative D call TRBD1 (6 bases). The germline V gene encodes CDR1 SGHDN and CDR2 FVKESK. This CDR3 region has 15 residues. V was clipped by 1 base and J by 10 bases, with 14 bases between them. For the CDR3, the DNA is TGTGCCAGCAGCCAAGGGGCGGGAGGGGGATCACCCCTCCACTTT. Its protein product is CASSQGAGGGSPLHF.

The rearrangement links TRBV5-5 to TRBJ1-2, with 7 bases lining up with TRBD1. The CDR3 spans 13 residues. Unmatched junction bases numbered 8, after V lost 3 bases and J lost 9 bases. Per the germline V gene, CDR1 is SGHKS and CDR2 is YYEKEE (reference sequence). CDR3 sequence reads: CASSSPGGLSYTF. The CDR3 DNA follows: TGTGCCAGCAGCTCCCCAGGGGGTCTGAGCTACACCTTC.

V is TRBV7-8 and J is TRBJ1-4; D is perhaps TRBD1 (5 bases). The V and J ends lost 2 bases and 0 bases respectively, with 7 bases between them. The CDR3 extends over 15 amino acids. CDR1 is SGHVS and CDR2 is FQNEAQ in the germline V gene. The CDR3 here is CASSLMTATNEKLFF. In DNA, the CDR3 is TGTGCCAGCAGCTTAATGACAGCAACTAATGAAAAACTGTTTTTT.

This clone was detected once. This rearrangement joins TRBV5-4 to TRBJ1-6; tentatively, D is TRBD1 (5 bases). Between the trimmed V and J ends, which lost 2 bases and 5 bases, there was a span of 17 bases. The CDR3 covers 17 residues. The germline CDR1 and CDR2 sequences are SGHNT and YYREEE (reference sequence). CDR3 nucleotide sequence: TGTGCCAGCAGCTTCCTCCCCAGACAGTTAAATAATTCACCCCTCCACTTT. Its translation is CASSFLPRQLNNSPLHF. Supplemented by reference TRBV5-4 and TRBJ1-6, the full variable domain reads ETGVTQSPTHLIKTRGQQVTLRCSSQSGHNTVSWYQQALGQGPQFIFQYYREEENGRGNFPPRFSGLQFPNYSSELNVNALELDDSALYLCASSFLPRQLNNSPLHFGNGTRLTVT.